This T cell receptor beta chain was obtained from a study of blood T cell repertoires in COVID-19. Study-wide background: The samples span acute and convalescent COVID-19 from the United States, Italy and Spain. Sample material is recorded as cDNA or gDNA derived from T cells, B-cell-depleted T cells, or PBMCs.

The length of the CDR3 is 13 residues. Germline V gene data show CDR1 as MDHEN and CDR2 as SYDVKM. Trimming removed 5 bases at V and 2 bases at J, with 8 bases between. Per the original data handling: Estimated nucleated cell counts came from reference gene primer amplification. Sequencing used immunoSEQ multiplex PCR; TCRdb keeps in-frame clones, though not all of them. V and J calls and clone size are copied from that table; D and trimming were computed from the DNA. The table includes hundreds of thousands of clones, 83% detected once. V usage is TRBV28 and J usage is TRBJ2-3, with a possible D match to TRBD2 (5 bases). This clonotype originated in a woman in her 70s with active or convalescent COVID-19. What was sequenced was peripheral blood. The CDR3 nucleotides read TGTGCCAGCAGTGGGAGCTTCACAGATACGCAGTATTTT. This encodes CASSGSFTDTQYF.